These 9 T cell receptor beta chains came from one sample sequenced in a study of response to subunit inactivated influenza vaccine. TCRdb called the RT-PCR reads again in MiXCR, with one record for every CDR3 protein. The repertoire has 150,000 to 200,000 distinct CDR3 sequences, less than 15% of them found once; the top ten carry around 28%. The same specimen was also included in a second study, on T cells expressing NK-cell markers. As that report states: A 5'RACE template switching approach incorporating UMIs was used to make TCR beta cDNA.

Sequenced here: CD8+ T cells sorted from PBMCs, sampled 11 to 12 days after vaccination. All receptors derive from a man in his fifties or sixties who received an inactivated influenza vaccine.

This clonotype showed up just a few times. The chain joins TRBV6-4 to TRBJ2-5; D tentatively fits TRBD1 or TRBD2 (5 bases each). V was pared by 4 bases and J by 0 bases, with 12 bases between. The CDR3 spans 15 residues. From germline, CDR1 is MRHNA and CDR2 SNTAGT. The DNA of the CDR3 is TGTGCCAGCAGTGTTCCGGGACGCCACCAAGAGACCCAGTACTTC. It is translated as CASSVPGRHQETQYF.

This clonotype has more than one count but fewer than ten. V gene TRBV27 combines with J gene TRBJ2-1, with 11 bases aligning to TRBD2. The CDR3 is 13 residues long. With V trimmed by 7 bases and J by 9 bases, 5 bases remained unmatched. In germline, CDR1 is MNHEY, CDR2 SMNVEV (reference sequence). The CDR3 is CASKLAGVGEQFF. The CDR3 DNA reads as TGTGCCAGCAAACTAGCGGGAGTTGGTGAGCAGTTCTTC.

The chain couples TRBV6-1 to TRBJ2-1; 7 positions agree with TRBD1. From germline, CDR1 is MNHNS and CDR2 SASEGT. This CDR3 is built from 17 residues. J was trimmed by 6 bases and V by 0 bases; bases with no gene match: 11. The CDR3 is CASSEAAGGLAGNEQFF. The CDR3 bases are TGTGCCAGCAGTGAAGCAGCAGGGGGTTTGGCGGGCAATGAGCAGTTCTTC.

This clonotype was seen ten or more times. V usage is TRBV20-1 and J usage is TRBJ2-5; 7 bases align to TRBD1. The CDR3 spans 16 residues. The V gene end was trimmed by 0 bases and the J gene end by 3 bases; junction bases not matched to a gene: 10. Per the germline V gene, CDR1 is DFQATT and CDR2 is SNEGSKA (reference sequence). The DNA for the CDR3 is TGCAGTGCTAGAGATGAAACCGGGACAGTTGAAGAGACCCAGTACTTC. Translated: CSARDETGTVEETQYF.

The V and J genes are TRBV10-3 and TRBJ2-3, with TRBD2 matching over 9 bases. The CDR3 is made up of 16 amino acids. J gave up 2 bases and V 4 bases, and 7 bases lay outside the gene matches. The V gene's germline CDR1 is ENHRY and CDR2 SYGVKD. DNA of the CDR3: TGTGCCATCAGTGCTGCGGGGGGGCGGATCACAGATACGCAGTATTTT. Encoded protein: CAISAAGGRITDTQYF.

This chain links TRBV27 with TRBJ2-7, with 7 bases matching TRBD2. Germline CDR1 and CDR2: MNHEY and SMNVEV (reference sequence). The CDR3 runs to 15 residues. V dropped 7 bases and J dropped 3; count of bases not matched to a gene: 12. This CDR3 reads CASTPSGTGYYEQYF. CDR3 nucleotide sequence: TGTGCCAGCACCCCAAGCGGGACGGGATACTACGAGCAGTACTTC.

In its sample, this clonotype was seen a few times. The J gene is TRBJ2-7, the V gene TRBV10-2; a possible D gene is TRBD2 (6 bases). The germline V gene has CDR1 WSHSY and CDR2 SAAADI. V lost 7 bases and J lost 2, with 15 bases in between. The CDR3 sequence is 14 residues long. The CDR3 bases are TGCGCCAGCAACCCCCGGAGGGAAACCTACGAGCAGTACTTC. Its translation is CASNPRRETYEQYF.

At least ten counts were recorded for this clonotype. The V call is TRBV5-6, the J call TRBJ2-7; D might be TRBD1 or TRBD2, each matching 5 bases. The V end was cut by 4 bases, the J end by 2 bases, with 19 bases between. This CDR3 region has 16 residues. Germline-derived CDR1 and CDR2 are SGHDT and YYEEEE. The CDR3 sequence is CASSRLNRLGAYEQYF. The CDR3 coding sequence is TGTGCCAGCAGCCGTCTGAACAGGCTGGGGGCCTACGAGCAGTACTTC.

J is TRBJ2-7 and V is TRBV2, with TRBD2 identical over 9 bases. After removal of 2 bases from V and 5 bases from J, the junction contained 13 bases not matched to a gene. This CDR3 spans 17 amino acids. The germline V gene encodes CDR1 SNHLY and CDR2 FYNNEI. This CDR3 is CASSESGGRALGDEQYF. In nucleotides, the CDR3 is TGTGCCAGCAGTGAATCTGGCGGGAGGGCCCTCGGGGACGAGCAGTACTTC.